This T cell receptor (beta chain) was captured by sequencing in a study of shared clonotypes between healthy human individuals. In the authors' methods: Junction-only sequences produced by ImmunoSEQ had no quality scores, so filtering differed. Sequencing used immunoSEQ multiplex PCR; TCRdb keeps in-frame clones, though not all of them. V and J calls and clone size are copied from that table; D and trimming were computed from the DNA. This table has approximately 1.5 million clones, less than 99% appearing once. The CDR3 is made up of 16 amino acids. Specimen: naive CD4+ T cells sorted from blood. The sample's subset: CD45RA+ positively selected. This sequence was found in a man under 40 in good health. This chain links TRBV12-2 with TRBJ2-5; the D segment call TRBD1 is taken from the table without a DNA check. TRBV12-2 is classified as a pseudogene. CDR3 DNA: TGTGCAAGTCGCTGGACCGATCCCGGGACAGAAGAGACCCAGTACTTC. Residues: CASRWTDPGTEETQYF.